Listed below are T cell receptor beta chains from one sample, sequenced in a study of cytomegalovirus exposure and HLA in healthy donors. Clones were read by immunoSEQ multiplex PCR, and TCRdb kept only the in-frame ones, dropping some. The sample lists about 180,000 clones; 70% to 85% were seen once. Sequencing was done on a sample of PBMCs. These receptors were obtained from a man aged 18 to 35 in good health and CMV-seronegative. The CDR3 runs from the conserved cysteine through the conserved F or W. D genes are given only for firm matches. Rows give clone size only sometimes, using once, few, many, or a class for an expanded clone.

cdr3_nt	cdr3_aa	clone_size	v_call	j_call	d_call	cdr3_length
TGTGCCAGCGGGGACAGTTCCTACGAGCAGTACTTC	CASGDSSYEQYF	.	TRBV6-5	TRBJ2-7	TRBD1	12
TGTGCCACCAGCAGAGATTGGTCGACCGGGACAGGGACGGAGCAGTACTTC	CATSRDWSTGTGTEQYF	few	TRBV15	TRBJ2-7	TRBD1	17
TGCAGCGTTGATCGTCGAGGAAACTATGGCTACACCTTC	CSVDRRGNYGYTF	.	TRBV29-1	TRBJ1-2	.	13
TGTGCCAGCAGCTTCCGGCGGGGGCCATCCTACGAGCAGTACTTC	CASSFRRGPSYEQYF	.	TRBV7-2	TRBJ2-7	.	15
TGTGCCAGCAGCCCAGGGACTAGCGCGAGAGTGGAGACCCAGTACTTC	CASSPGTSARVETQYF	.	TRBV11-3	TRBJ2-5	TRBD2	16
TGTGCCAGCAGTGATGACAGGCCGTGGAATGAGCAGTTCTTC	CASSDDRPWNEQFF	.	TRBV25-1	TRBJ2-1	.	14
TGCGCCAGCACCCCTTTGGACAGCACTAATGAAAAACTGTTTTTT	CASTPLDSTNEKLFF	.	TRBV5-1	TRBJ1-4	.	15
TGTGCCTGGAGGGCGGCAGGGGCAACTAATGAAAAACTGTTTTTT	CAWRAAGATNEKLFF	.	TRBV30	TRBJ1-4	.	15
TGTGCCAGCAGTAAAGGGGCAGGGGGCGCGAATCAGCCCCAGCATTTT	CASSKGAGGANQPQHF	.	TRBV9	TRBJ1-5	TRBD1	16
TGTGCCTGCCTACCGCGGGGGCAGCGGGCCACTGAAGCTTTCTTT	CACLPRGQRATEAFF	.	TRBV30	TRBJ1-1	.	15
TGTGCCAGCAGTGCAGGGCAGACAGGGGCCTATGGCTACACCTTC	CASSAGQTGAYGYTF	.	TRBV2	TRBJ1-2	TRBD1	15
TGTGCCAGCAGCTTAGTCCTGCAGGCCCGGGAGCAGTACTTC	CASSLVLQAREQYF	.	TRBV7-6	TRBJ2-7	.	14
TGTGCCAGCAGTTACGGGCAGGGGGCTGGCGAGCAGTACTTC	CASSYGQGAGEQYF	.	TRBV6-5	TRBJ2-7	TRBD1	14
TGCGCCAGCAGCCAGGGAACGACAGGGGGCATCTACAATGAGCAGTTCTTC	CASSQGTTGGIYNEQFF	.	TRBV4-3	TRBJ2-1	TRBD1	17
TGTGCCAGCAACCCTCCCGGGGTTGCGACTACTGATAATGAGCAGTTCTTC	CASNPPGVATTDNEQFF	once	TRBV5-6	TRBJ2-1	.	17
TGCGCCAGCAGCCAAGATAACTGGGAGACCCAGTACTTC	CASSQDNWETQYF	.	TRBV4-3	TRBJ2-5	.	13
TGTGCCAGCAGCTTTTTTTATTCAGGGGCTGGCTACACCTTC	CASSFFYSGAGYTF	.	TRBV5-6	TRBJ1-2	.	14